Below, 28 T cell receptor beta chains from the same sample are listed, as sequenced in a study of T cells in localized non-small cell lung cancer. Here immunoSEQ multiplex PCR was the method, and the copy in TCRdb shows in-frame clones only, minus some. Of roughly 6,000 clones listed, 84% are singletons. Specimen: peripheral blood mononuclear cells, collected before any cancer treatment. These receptors were obtained from a female donor older than 55 with stage II lung adenocarcinoma.

The rearrangement joins TRBV18 to TRBJ1-6; no clear D gene. CDR1 and CDR2 from the germline V gene are KGHSH and LQKENI. Trimming removed 3 bases at V and 7 bases at J, with 10 bases between. There are 14 residues in the CDR3. The CDR3 loop reads CASSPRQENSPLHF. DNA of the CDR3: TGTGCCAGCTCACCCAGGCAGGAGAATTCACCCCTCCACTTT.

The V gene is TRBV6-5, the J gene TRBJ2-1; D gene uncertain. The CDR3 consists of 12 residues. Germline V CDR1 and CDR2: MNHEY, SVGAGI. With 4 bases removed from V and 4 bases from J, the gap between germline ends came to 5 bases. In nucleotides, the CDR3 is TGTGCCAGCAGTTCCGGTTACAATGAGCAGTTCTTC. It is translated as CASSSGYNEQFF.

The V call is TRBV5-1, the J call TRBJ2-5; maybe TRBD2 (6 bases). This CDR3 region has 13 residues. From germline, CDR1 is SGHRS and CDR2 YFSETQ. Trimming took 6 bases from V and 2 from J, leaving 11 bases between them. For the CDR3, the DNA is TGCGCCAGCATGGGACTGTATCAAGAGACCCAGTACTTC. Translated: CASMGLYQETQYF.

V gene TRBV2 combines with J gene TRBJ1-5, with 7 nucleotides matching TRBD1. This CDR3 contains 13 residues. The ends lost 6 bases at V and 5 bases at J; junction bases unmatched: 4. CDR1 is SNHLY, CDR2 FYNNEI, per germline. CDR3 nucleotides: TGTGCCAGCAGAGAGACAGGGTATCAGCCCCAGCATTTT. The encoded protein is CASRETGYQPQHF.

This CDR3 is CASTLGPSGNTIYF. DNA of the CDR3: TGCGCCAGCACCCTCGGACCCTCTGGAAACACCATATATTTT. The chain has TRBV5-1 and TRBJ1-3; D remains unclear. The V gene's germline CDR1 is SGHRS and CDR2 YFSETQ. V was clipped by 6 bases and J by 0 bases, with 10 bases between them. The CDR3 consists of 14 residues.

This chain links TRBV18 with TRBJ2-7; 8 bases map to TRBD1. Germline values: CDR1 KGHSH, CDR2 LQKENI. V was clipped by 6 bases and J by 1 base; unmatched bases: 8. CDR3 length equals 15 residues. CDR3 sequence (DNA): TGTGCCAGCTCCCAAGGGACAGGACTTTCCTACGAGCAGTACTTC. Amino acids: CASSQGTGLSYEQYF.

The J gene is TRBJ2-3, the V gene TRBV18, with D hard to call. Between the trimmed V and J ends, which lost 0 bases and 2 bases, there was a span of 9 bases. The germline gives CDR1 KGHSH, CDR2 LQKENI. This CDR3 region has 15 residues. The CDR3 here is CASSPPLVLTDTQYF. In DNA form, the CDR3 reads TGTGCCAGCTCACCACCGTTGGTACTCACAGATACGCAGTATTTT.

This chain links TRBV30 with TRBJ1-1, with D perhaps TRBD1 (5 bases). Germline V CDR1 and CDR2: GTSNPN, SVGIG (reference sequence). This CDR3 region has 15 residues. Trimming pared 4 bases from V and 7 bases from J, leaving 22 bases between. The CDR3 sequence is CAWTPVSWGRVEAFF. The CDR3 region has the DNA TGTGCCTGGACCCCGGTGAGTTGGGGACGGGTTGAAGCTTTCTTT.

The chain carries TRBV5-5 and TRBJ2-2; D is unresolved. The CDR3 extends over 14 amino acids. Germline V gene data show CDR1 as SGHKS and CDR2 as YYEKEE (reference sequence). With 1 base removed from V and 4 bases from J, the gap between germline ends came to 8 bases. The CDR3 loop is CASSLRFSTGELFF. The CDR3 DNA sequence: TGTGCCAGCAGCTTGAGGTTTAGCACCGGGGAGCTGTTTTTT. Full variable domain (remainder filled in from reference TRBV5-5 and TRBJ2-2): DAGVTQSPTHLIKTRGQQVTLRCSPISGHKSVSWYQQVLGQGPQFIFQYYEKEERGRGNFPDRFSARQFPNYSSELNVNALLLGDSALYLCASSLRFSTGELFFGEGSRLTVL.

The chain has TRBV6-5 and TRBJ2-7; 9 bases line up with TRBD1. The CDR3 sequence is 14 residues long. Trimming at V came to 5 bases and at J to 4 bases, leaving 6 bases not matched to a gene. In germline, CDR1 is MNHEY, CDR2 SVGAGI. The CDR3 sequence is CASSPGTGIYEQYV. The CDR3, as DNA: TGTGCCAGCAGTCCCGGGACAGGGATTTACGAGCAGTACGTC.

This rearrangement joins TRBV9 to TRBJ1-1; the D gene is possibly TRBD1 (6 bases). The V gene lost 4 bases and the J gene lost 0 bases, with 22 bases spanning the gap. The CDR3 totals 18 residues. Germline CDR1 reads SGDLS; CDR2 reads YYNGEE. CDR3 in amino acids: CASSMLGMTGPVNTEAFF. DNA for the CDR3: TGTGCCAGCAGCATGTTAGGAATGACAGGCCCGGTGAACACTGAAGCTTTCTTT.

The rearrangement uses TRBV5-4 and TRBJ2-7, with 7 bases lining up with TRBD1. The CDR3 runs to 14 residues. J gave up 5 bases and V 0 bases, and 5 bases lay outside the gene matches. Germline loops: CDR1 SGHNT, CDR2 YYREEE (reference sequence). DNA for the CDR3: TGTGCCAGCAGCTTGGCCGGGCAGGGGGACGAGCAGTACTTC. Protein product: CASSLAGQGDEQYF.

The rearrangement joins TRBV5-1 to TRBJ1-1, with D perhaps matching TRBD1 (6 bases). V lost 0 bases and J 5 bases, leaving 11 bases between the germline ends. This CDR3 comprises 14 residues. The germline CDR1 and CDR2 sequences are SGHRS and YFSETQ. The CDR3 DNA sequence: TGCGCCAGCAGCTTGGCCGGGGGCAGAACTGAAGCTTTCTTT. Protein sequence: CASSLAGGRTEAFF. The variable domain in full, completed from reference TRBV5-1 and TRBJ1-1, reads KAGVTQTPRYLIKTRGQQVTLSCSPISGHRSVSWYQQTPGQGLQFLFEYFSETQRNKGNFPGRFSGRQFSNSRSEMNVSTLELGDSALYLCASSLAGGRTEAFFGQGTRLTVV.

This chain links TRBV4-1 with TRBJ1-2; 7 bases agree with TRBD1. This CDR3 comprises 17 residues. The germline V gene has CDR1 MGHRA and CDR2 YSYEKL. J gave up 4 bases and V 0 bases, and 11 bases lay outside the gene matches. CDR3: CASSQDFSPGQRYGYTF. The CDR3 DNA sequence: TGCGCCAGCAGCCAAGATTTTTCCCCGGGACAGCGCTATGGCTACACCTTC.

The chain uses TRBV18 and TRBJ1-6; D is possibly TRBD1 (5 bases). Germline V CDR1 and CDR2: KGHSH, LQKENI. This CDR3 spans 15 amino acids. Trimming removed 3 bases from V and 15 bases from J, with 21 bases in between. The CDR3 spells CASSPPGGLGTNLHF. The CDR3, as DNA: TGTGCCAGCTCACCCCCGGGGGGTTTAGGCACCAACCTCCACTTT.

V gene TRBV7-8 combines with J gene TRBJ1-1; D gene unclear. CDR1 is SGHVS and CDR2 is FQNEAQ in the germline V gene. The CDR3 is made up of 13 amino acids. The ends were cut back, 5 bases at V and 1 base at J, with 8 bases in the middle. CDR3 loop: CASSLEENTEAFF. For the CDR3, the DNA is TGTGCCAGCAGCCTGGAGGAGAACACTGAAGCTTTCTTT.

The rearrangement links TRBV6-1 to TRBJ1-1; no reliable D call. The V end lost 5 bases, the J end lost 0 bases, and 10 bases lay between the germline ends. CDR1 and CDR2 (germline): MNHNS, SASEGT. The CDR3 contains 14 residues. The CDR3 DNA follows: TGTGCCAGCAGTACTCGGACGGTGAACACTGAAGCTTTCTTT. It yields the protein CASSTRTVNTEAFF.

The genes are TRBV4-2 and TRBJ1-1; D call uncertain. The germline CDR1 and CDR2 sequences are LGHNA and YNFKEQ. Trimming shortened V by 5 bases and J by 4 bases, and 20 bases separated the two germline ends. The CDR3 is 16 residues long. The CDR3 DNA reads TGTGCCAGCAGCTTCGGCACGGCGGGCGTCGGCACTGAAGCTTTCTTT. Its translation: CASSFGTAGVGTEAFF.

This clone showed up just once. The chain has TRBV28 and TRBJ1-5; 7 bases line up with TRBD1. Germline-derived CDR1 and CDR2 are MDHEN and SYDVKM. Trimming removed 6 bases from V and 3 bases from J; junction bases left unmatched: 11. There are 16 residues in the CDR3. The CDR3 reads CASSPPPGQINQPQHF. The CDR3, as DNA: TGTGCCAGCAGCCCCCCACCGGGACAGATCAATCAGCCCCAGCATTTT.

This chain connects TRBV19 to TRBJ1-4; D remains ambiguous. Per germline, CDR1 LNHDA and CDR2 SQIVND (reference sequence). CDR3 length equals 15 residues. Trimming stripped 7 bases from V and 1 base from J, with 13 bases between. CDR3 in amino acids: CASTASRGTNEKLFF. CDR3 nucleotide sequence: TGTGCCAGTACCGCTTCGCGGGGAACTAATGAAAAACTGTTTTTT.

V is TRBV4-1 and J is TRBJ2-5; the D is unclear. The J call is uncertain, as TRBJ2-7 better fits the DNA end. The CDR3 is 14 amino acids. Germline lookup yields CDR1 MGHRA and CDR2 YSYEKL. In nucleotides, the CDR3 is TGCGCCAGCAGCCAGTGGGTCAGATCCTACGAGCAGTACTTC. Protein sequence: CASSQWVRSYEQYF.

The genes are TRBV9 and TRBJ2-1; TRBD1 agrees at 10 bases. The trim removed 0 bases at V and 4 bases at J, leaving 4 bases unmatched. CDR1 and CDR2 from the germline V gene are SGDLS and YYNGEE. The CDR3 totals 16 residues. The CDR3 DNA sequence: TGTGCCAGCAGCGTAGCTGACAGGGGGCTATACAATGAGCAGTTCTTC. Amino acids: CASSVADRGLYNEQFF.

This chain links TRBV13 with TRBJ1-6; TRBD1 matches 10 bases. Germline assignment: CDR1 PRHDT and CDR2 FYEKMQ (reference sequence). There are 15 residues in the CDR3. J lost 7 bases, V lost 2 bases, and 2 bases had no gene match. Here the CDR3 DNA reads TGTGCCAGCAGCTTACGGGGACAGGGGAATTCACCCCTCCACTTT. It encodes CASSLRGQGNSPLHF.

This clone showed up just once. The gene calls are TRBV18 and TRBJ2-1; tentatively, D is TRBD1 or TRBD2 (5 bases each). V dropped 4 bases and J dropped 8 bases, with 12 bases sitting between them. The length of the CDR3 is 13 residues. Germline-derived CDR1 and CDR2 are KGHSH and LQKENI. This chain's CDR3 is CASSLAGTDEQFF. CDR3 nucleotides: TGTGCCAGCTCACTGGCAGGGACCGATGAGCAGTTCTTC.

V usage is TRBV6-5 and J usage is TRBJ1-1; no definite D call. The CDR3 has 13 residues. V lost 5 bases and J 1 base, leaving 8 bases between the germline ends. The germline V gene encodes CDR1 MNHEY and CDR2 SVGAGI. The CDR3 protein is CASSVDTNTEAFF. DNA of the CDR3: TGTGCCAGCAGTGTAGACACGAACACTGAAGCTTTCTTT.

In the case of this clone: Germline is not matched at one junction end, which may reflect a read error. The V gene is TRBV6-1, the J gene TRBJ2-5; 12 bases line up with TRBD2. The CDR3 spans 14 residues. The germline V gene encodes CDR1 MNHNS and CDR2 SASEGT. The CDR3 DNA reads TGTGCCAGCAGTTTCCGGACTAGCGGGGCCGCGGATGACTTC. Encoded protein: CASSFRTSGAADDF.

The chain combines TRBV4-1 with TRBJ2-2; unclear D gene. V shed 4 bases and J shed 2 bases, with 11 bases lying between them. The CDR3 runs to 15 residues. Germline CDR1 reads MGHRA; CDR2 reads YSYEKL. For the CDR3, the DNA is TGCGCCAGCAGCCCTCGTCAGGTTAACACCGGGGAGCTGTTTTTT. It translates to CASSPRQVNTGELFF.

This clone is labeled medium-sized. The chain couples TRBV7-5 to TRBJ2-1; no check of the table's D call, TRBD2, against the DNA was made. TRBV7-5 counts as a pseudogene. The CDR3 sequence is 19 residues long. The DNA for the CDR3 is TGTGCCAGAAGCTTTAAGTTAGCGGGAGGGCCGGGTATCTACAATGAGCAGTTCTTC. This sequence encodes CARSFKLAGGPGIYNEQFF.